These 18 T cell receptor beta chains share one sample of origin, sequenced in a study of T cell responses to AZD1222 COVID-19 vaccine. Sequencing used immunoSEQ multiplex PCR; TCRdb keeps in-frame clones, though not all of them. The table includes fewer than 150,000 clones, about 90% detected once. Sequencing used peripheral blood, obtained on day 0 of AZD1222 vaccination. These receptors came from an adult in good health.

This chain links TRBV3-1 (or the pseudogene TRBV3-2) with TRBJ2-3, with D hard to call. Germline-derived CDR1 and CDR2 are LGHDT and YNNKEL (reference sequence). The CDR3 contains 13 residues. Trimming pared 3 bases from V and 3 bases from J, leaving 7 bases between. Here the CDR3 DNA reads TGTGCCAGCAGCCACTATATAACAGATACGCAGTATTTT. Its protein product is CASSHYITDTQYF.

V and J are TRBV9 and TRBJ1-2; D perhaps matches TRBD1 (6 bases). In germline, CDR1 is SGDLS, CDR2 YYNGEE. V dropped 0 bases and J dropped 3 bases, with 6 bases sitting between them. This CDR3 is 13 amino acids long. The CDR3 DNA reads as TGTGCCAGCAGCGTAGCAGGGGACTATGGCTACACCTTC. Translated: CASSVAGDYGYTF.

The genes are TRBV12-3 or TRBV12-4 and TRBJ1-1; D remains unclear. The CDR3 runs 13 residues. Deletions cut 6 bases from V and 1 base from J, with 9 bases between. The DNA of the CDR3 is TGTGCCAGCAGGCCATGGAGGAACACTGAAGCTTTCTTT. Its translation is CASRPWRNTEAFF.

This rearrangement joins TRBV7-2 to TRBJ2-7, with TRBD1 as a possible D gene (7 bases). The CDR3 is 17 amino acids. Per germline, CDR1 SGHTA and CDR2 FQGNSA. The V end lost 4 bases, the J end lost 4 bases, and 23 bases lay between the germline ends. The CDR3 nucleotides are TGTGCCAGCAGCTACCCAGGGGGACTTCGATACGGGTACGAGCAGTACTTC. This codes for CASSYPGGLRYGYEQYF.

This chain connects TRBV19 to TRBJ1-1; the D is unclear. There are 15 residues in the CDR3. V gave up 3 bases and J gave up 1 base, with 12 bases separating them. The germline V gene encodes CDR1 LNHDA and CDR2 SQIVND (reference sequence). The DNA for the CDR3 is TGTGCCAGTAGTATTTCCGACACGGGGAACACTGAAGCTTTCTTT. It encodes CASSISDTGNTEAFF.

This chain links TRBV14 with TRBJ1-6; D is perhaps TRBD1 (5 bases). The V end lost 1 base, the J end lost 11 bases, and 18 bases lay between the germline ends. CDR3 length equals 16 residues. Per the germline V gene, CDR1 is SGHDN and CDR2 is FVKESK. This chain's CDR3 is CASSQGFRDGKTPLHF. The CDR3, as DNA: TGTGCCAGCAGCCAAGGATTCCGGGACGGTAAAACACCCCTCCACTTT.

The J gene is TRBJ1-2, the V gene TRBV14, with D unresolved. CDR3 length: 14 residues. Germline V lookup: CDR1 SGHDN, CDR2 FVKESK. Trimming took 3 bases from V and 2 from J, leaving 10 bases between them. The CDR3 protein is CASSHTDPNYGYTF. The CDR3 coding sequence is TGTGCCAGCAGCCACACAGATCCAAACTATGGCTACACCTTC.

The rearrangement links TRBV5-1 to TRBJ2-7, with D possibly matching TRBD2 (6 bases). V lost 5 bases, J lost 5 bases, and 20 bases lay in between. The CDR3 is 15 amino acids. Germline CDR1 SGHRS, CDR2 YFSETQ. Here the CDR3 DNA reads TGCGCCAGCAGGGGAGGTGGTAGCCCAATTGACGAGCAGTACTTC. Its protein product is CASRGGGSPIDEQYF.

V and J are TRBV4-3 and TRBJ2-7; no clear D. The CDR3 consists of 16 residues. V lost 1 base and J 0 bases, leaving 13 bases between the germline ends. Germline V lookup: CDR1 LGHNA, CDR2 YSLEER. CDR3 sequence (DNA): TGCGCCAGCAGCCAAGTAAATGGTCCCAACTCCTACGAGCAGTACTTC. Translated: CASSQVNGPNSYEQYF.

In DNA form, the CDR3 reads TGTGCCTGGAGGGACATTCAGGGGGTCCTTTTTAACTATGGCTACACCTTC. Translating gives CAWRDIQGVLFNYGYTF. The rearrangement links TRBV30 to TRBJ1-2; 7 positions match TRBD1. From germline, CDR1 is GTSNPN and CDR2 SVGIG (reference sequence). The CDR3 covers 17 residues. The V gene end was trimmed by 3 bases and the J gene end by 1 base; junction bases not matched to a gene: 14.

J is TRBJ1-1 and V is TRBV27; D unresolved. CDR1 and CDR2 from the germline V gene are MNHEY and SMNVEV (reference sequence). Trimming shortened V by 3 bases and J by 5 bases, and 13 bases separated the two germline ends. The CDR3 has 14 amino acids. CDR3 bases: TGTGCCAGCAGTTTGATCGGAGGAGAGACTGAAGCTTTCTTT. It yields the protein CASSLIGGETEAFF.

V is TRBV27 and J is TRBJ1-5; D may be TRBD1 (6 bases). CDR3 length: 15 amino acids. Germline CDR1 reads MNHEY; CDR2 reads SMNVEV (reference sequence). Trimming took 6 bases from V and 6 from J, leaving 18 bases between them. The CDR3 here is CASRRLGGAGQPQHF. For the CDR3, the DNA is TGTGCCAGCAGGAGGTTGGGGGGCGCGGGTCAGCCCCAGCATTTT.

This chain joins TRBV4-3 and TRBJ2-2; D tentatively fits TRBD1 or TRBD2 (5 bases each). CDR3 size: 20 residues. CDR1 LGHNA and CDR2 YSLEER come from the germline V gene. The V and J ends lost 3 bases and 6 bases respectively, with 29 bases between them. The CDR3: CASSHPIRGRVGSNAGELFF. The CDR3 bases are TGCGCCAGCAGCCATCCGATCCGGGGCAGGGTTGGGTCAAACGCCGGGGAGCTGTTTTTT.

The chain joins TRBV6-5 to TRBJ2-5; D is undetermined. Trimming stripped 7 bases from V and 5 bases from J, with 17 bases between. The CDR3 covers 14 residues. CDR1 and CDR2 from the germline V gene are MNHEY and SVGAGI. CDR3 in DNA: TGTGCCAGCACCAACGCGGCATACGGGGAGACCCAGTACTTC. Translating it yields CASTNAAYGETQYF.

This chain joins TRBV11-2 and TRBJ2-5; 8 nucleotides line up with TRBD2. This CDR3 is built from 17 residues. CDR1 and CDR2 (germline): SGHAT, FQNNGV. V was clipped by 5 bases and J by 4 bases; unmatched bases: 15. The chain's CDR3 is CASSPNPAGGWGETQYF. CDR3 nucleotide sequence: TGTGCCAGCAGCCCCAACCCGGCGGGGGGCTGGGGAGAGACCCAGTACTTC.

The chain is built from TRBV9 and TRBJ1-1; D call uncertain. V lost 0 bases and J 6 bases, leaving 12 bases between the germline ends. Germline V CDR1 and CDR2: SGDLS, YYNGEE. The CDR3 contains 14 residues. CDR3 sequence: CASSVGGGSAEAFF. The DNA of the CDR3 is TGTGCCAGCAGCGTAGGGGGAGGTAGCGCTGAAGCTTTCTTT.

This chain links TRBV27 with TRBJ1-1, with 8 bases that match TRBD1. In germline, CDR1 is MNHEY, CDR2 SMNVEV (reference sequence). The CDR3 loop spans 16 amino acids. J was trimmed by 3 bases and V by 5 bases; bases with no gene match: 11. CDR3 in amino acids: CASSRIRDRTHTEAFF. Written as DNA, the CDR3 is TGTGCCAGCAGTCGTATTCGGGACAGGACCCACACTGAAGCTTTCTTT.

This CDR3 is CASSSQGNSPLHF. CDR3 coding DNA: TGTGCCAGCAGCTCACAGGGGAATTCACCCCTCCACTTT. The V call is TRBV11-2, the J call TRBJ1-6; TRBD1 aligns across 7 bases. The germline V gene encodes CDR1 SGHAT and CDR2 FQNNGV. With 4 bases clipped from V and 7 bases from J, the junction kept 1 base outside the gene matches. The CDR3 is made up of 13 amino acids.